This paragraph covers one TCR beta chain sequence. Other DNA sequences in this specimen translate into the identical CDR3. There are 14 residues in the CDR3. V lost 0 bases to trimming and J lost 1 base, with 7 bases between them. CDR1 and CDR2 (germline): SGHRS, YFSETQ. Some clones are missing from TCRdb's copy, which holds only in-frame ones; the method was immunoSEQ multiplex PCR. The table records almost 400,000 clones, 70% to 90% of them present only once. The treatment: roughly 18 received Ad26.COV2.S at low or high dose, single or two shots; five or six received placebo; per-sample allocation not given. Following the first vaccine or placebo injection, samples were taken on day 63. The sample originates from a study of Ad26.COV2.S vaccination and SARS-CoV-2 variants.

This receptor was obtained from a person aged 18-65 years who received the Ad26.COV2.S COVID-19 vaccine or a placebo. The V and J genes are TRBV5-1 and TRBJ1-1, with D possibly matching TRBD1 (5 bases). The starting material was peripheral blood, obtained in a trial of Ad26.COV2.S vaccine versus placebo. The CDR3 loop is CASSLGGRNTEAFF. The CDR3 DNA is TGCGCCAGCAGCTTGGGGGGACGGAACACTGAAGCTTTCTTT.